These 14 T cell receptor beta chains were all obtained from the same sample, sequenced in a study of blood T cell repertoires in COVID-19. The table came from immunoSEQ multiplex PCR; TCRdb's copy has only in-frame clones and leaves some out. The sample yields 55,000 to 70,000 clones, about 81% seen once. The sample taken for sequencing was peripheral blood. Receptors were obtained from a man of 80 years or more with acute or convalescent COVID-19.

Ten or more counts support this clone. The chain employs TRBV2 and TRBJ1-2; 10 nucleotides line up with TRBD1. This CDR3 comprises 14 residues. Trimming removed 6 bases from V and 6 bases from J; junction bases left unmatched: 7. In germline, CDR1 is SNHLY, CDR2 FYNNEI. CDR3 in DNA: TGTGCCAGCAGCGGGGACAGGGGTTTGGATGGCTACACCTTC. Its translation is CASSGDRGLDGYTF.

A few counts support this clone. The V and J genes are TRBV5-1 and TRBJ2-7; 8 positions agree with TRBD1. Germline V lookup: CDR1 SGHRS, CDR2 YFSETQ. The CDR3 runs to 17 residues. Trimming removed 4 bases from V and 1 base from J; junction bases left unmatched: 13. The CDR3 nucleotides are TGCGCCAGCAGCCCCGAGACAGGGGTGAGTTGGTCCTACGAGCAGTACTTC. This encodes CASSPETGVSWSYEQYF.

The V gene is TRBV10-3, the J gene TRBJ2-7; no firm D call. CDR3 length: 12 residues. The V end was cut by 4 bases, the J end by 1 base, with 5 bases between. CDR1 is ENHRY, CDR2 SYGVKD, per germline. CDR3 amino acids: CAISGSSYEQYF. The CDR3 nucleotides are TGTGCCATCAGTGGTAGTTCCTACGAGCAGTACTTC.

This CDR3 reads CASSLPGQGHYEQYF. In DNA form, the CDR3 reads TGTGCCAGTAGTCTCCCGGGACAGGGGCACTACGAGCAGTACTTC. The rearrangement joins TRBV19 to TRBJ2-7, with TRBD1 matching over 10 bases. Trimming took 5 bases from V and 3 from J; bases not matched to a gene: 7. Germline V gives CDR1 LNHDA, CDR2 SQIVND (reference sequence). The CDR3 has 15 amino acids.

The chain recombines TRBV18 with TRBJ1-3; perhaps TRBD1 as D (5 bases). The CDR3 runs 16 residues. CDR1 and CDR2 from the germline V gene are KGHSH and LQKENI. V was pared by 3 bases and J by 1 base, with 13 bases between. This CDR3 reads CASSPKMEGSGNTIYF. CDR3 sequence (DNA): TGTGCCAGCTCACCGAAGATGGAGGGGTCTGGAAACACCATATATTTT.

The chain combines TRBV7-9 with TRBJ1-1; 9 nucleotides match TRBD1. The germline gives CDR1 SEHNR, CDR2 FQNEAQ (reference sequence). The CDR3 is 14 residues long. Unmatched junction bases numbered 3, after V lost 4 bases and J lost 3 bases. CDR3 amino acids: CASSWGTGHTEAFF. Written as DNA, the CDR3 is TGTGCCAGCAGCTGGGGGACAGGGCACACTGAAGCTTTCTTT.

This chain uses TRBV5-4 with TRBJ2-5, with a weak D call TRBD1 (5 bases). Trimming removed 4 bases from V and 7 bases from J, with 17 bases in between. The CDR3 runs to 14 residues. The V gene's germline CDR1 is SGHNT and CDR2 YYREEE (reference sequence). In DNA form, the CDR3 reads TGTGCCAGCAGCCCGTCTGATGACAGAGGGACCCAGTACTTC. It codes for CASSPSDDRGTQYF.

The chain links TRBV25-1 to TRBJ1-1; D remains unclear. This CDR3 contains 14 residues. Germline CDR1 reads MGHDK; CDR2 reads SYGVNS. Trimming left V 3 bases short and J 5 bases short, with 13 bases between. The CDR3 DNA reads as TGTGCCAGCAGTGACAGCCGGGTAGTGACTGAAGCTTTCTTT. It yields the protein CASSDSRVVTEAFF.

The chain combines TRBV3-1 (or the pseudogene TRBV3-2) with TRBJ2-5; 10 bases align to TRBD1. This CDR3 is built from 15 residues. In germline, CDR1 is LGHDT, CDR2 YNNKEL (reference sequence). J gave up 4 bases and V 2 bases, and 4 bases lay outside the gene matches. The CDR3 region has the DNA TGTGCCAGCAGCCAAAGAAGGGACAGGGGAGAGACCCAGTACTTC. Its translation: CASSQRRDRGETQYF.

V and J are TRBV21-1 and TRBJ2-7; no check of the table's D call, TRBD1, against the DNA was made. TRBV21-1 is an annotated pseudogene. CDR3 length equals 17 residues. In DNA form, the CDR3 reads TGTGCCAGCAGCAAAGCCAACCGAGGGGGACAGGGTTACGAGCAGTACTTC. It is translated as CASSKANRGGQGYEQYF.

The gene calls are TRBV19 and TRBJ1-5, with 9 positions matching TRBD1. Germline V gene lookup returns CDR1 LNHDA and CDR2 SQIVND (reference sequence). The CDR3 length is 17 residues. V was pared by 7 bases and J by 3 bases, with 13 bases of the junction left unmatched. CDR3 sequence: CASNPNRGLGPNQPQHF. CDR3 DNA sequence: TGTGCCAGTAATCCAAACAGGGGGCTGGGGCCCAATCAGCCCCAGCATTTT.

This chain uses TRBV7-2 with TRBJ1-3; possibly TRBD1 for D (6 bases). CDR3 length: 17 residues. Germline V lookup: CDR1 SGHTA, CDR2 FQGNSA. The V end was cut by 3 bases, the J end by 4 bases, with 19 bases between. The DNA of the CDR3 is TGTGCCAGCAGCTTTTTAGACAGGCAGACCTCCGGAAACACCATATATTTT. Protein product: CASSFLDRQTSGNTIYF.

The J gene is TRBJ1-4, the V gene TRBV11-2; 7 bases agree with TRBD1. Germline V CDR1 and CDR2: SGHAT, FQNNGV. The ends lost 6 bases at V and 2 bases at J; junction bases unmatched: 6. CDR3 size: 15 residues. DNA of the CDR3: TGTGCCAGCAGTCCAATACAGGGGACTAATGAAAAACTGTTTTTT. This encodes CASSPIQGTNEKLFF.

The chain couples TRBV5-4 to TRBJ2-3; 11 nucleotides line up with TRBD1. Germline lookup yields CDR1 SGHNT and CDR2 YYREEE (reference sequence). V dropped 9 bases and J dropped 3; count of bases not matched to a gene: 6. The CDR3 has 14 residues. The CDR3 DNA is TGTGCCACCGAGGACAGGGGGCGTACAGATACGCAGTATTTT. The encoded protein is CATEDRGRTDTQYF. Full variable domain (outside the CDR3, taken from reference TRBV5-4 and TRBJ2-3): ETGVTQSPTHLIKTRGQQVTLRCSSQSGHNTVSWYQQALGQGPQFIFQYYREEENGRGNFPPRFSGLQFPNYSSELNVNALELDDSALYLCATEDRGRTDTQYFGPGTRLTVL.